These 11 T cell receptor beta chains were all obtained from the same sample, sequenced in a study of T cell responses to AZD1222 COVID-19 vaccine. TCRdb keeps only in-frame clones here, not all; method: immunoSEQ multiplex PCR. The data hold around 180,000 clones, with less than 95% observed a single time. The source was peripheral blood, collected on day 0 of AZD1222 vaccination. The receptors here all came from an adult in good health.

CDR3 in DNA: TGTGCCAGCATTATTACGGGGCTCTTCGGGGAAAAACTGTTTTTT. It codes for CASIITGLFGEKLFF. The chain links TRBV2 to TRBJ1-4, with D tentatively TRBD1 (5 bases). The CDR3 has 15 residues. In germline, CDR1 is SNHLY, CDR2 FYNNEI. Trimming stripped 7 bases from V and 8 bases from J, with 20 bases between.

This clone was counted only a few times. Here the CDR3 reads CASSDPGTVGYTF. CDR3 sequence (DNA): TGTGCCAGCAGTGATCCGGGGACGGTTGGCTACACCTTC. The genes are TRBV6-1 and TRBJ1-2, with a tentative D call TRBD1 (5 bases). Germline V gene data show CDR1 as MNHNS and CDR2 as SASEGT. V lost 3 bases to trimming and J lost 7 bases, with 12 bases between them. The CDR3 consists of 13 residues.

The V gene is TRBV5-1, the J gene TRBJ2-2, with D perhaps TRBD2 (5 bases). This CDR3 region has 15 residues. Trimming left V 0 bases short and J 5 bases short, with 11 bases between. Per the germline V gene, CDR1 is SGHRS and CDR2 is YFSETQ. CDR3 nucleotides: TGCGCCAGCAGCTTGGACGGGGTTGGGACCGGGGAGCTGTTTTTT. Protein sequence: CASSLDGVGTGELFF.

The chain employs TRBV2 and TRBJ1-2; TRBD1 is a possible D gene (5 bases). The CDR3 loop spans 14 amino acids. Germline V lookup: CDR1 SNHLY, CDR2 FYNNEI. V lost 4 bases, J lost 4 bases, and 13 bases lay in between. The CDR3 nucleotides read TGTGCCAGCAGTGGGGACCGTGCCTCCTATGGCTACACCTTC. Translated, it gives CASSGDRASYGYTF.

This chain connects TRBV27 to TRBJ1-4, with 7 bases identical to TRBD1. V lost 8 bases to trimming and J lost 8 bases; unmatched junction nucleotides: 8. This CDR3 spans 13 amino acids. The germline CDR1 and CDR2 sequences are MNHEY and SMNVEV (reference sequence). The CDR3 reads CASPKGAREKLFF. CDR3 sequence (DNA): TGTGCCAGCCCCAAGGGGGCTAGGGAAAAACTGTTTTTT.

The chain carries TRBV7-3 and TRBJ1-2; 10 nucleotides align to TRBD1. The CDR3 runs to 13 residues. The J segment lost 6 bases and the V segment lost 5 bases, leaving 3 bases of the junction unmatched. The germline V gene has CDR1 SGHTA and CDR2 FQGTGA. The CDR3 loop is CASSTGQGDGYTF. The CDR3 nucleotides are TGTGCCAGCAGCACAGGACAGGGGGATGGCTACACCTTC.

V and J are TRBV6-6 and TRBJ2-7; 8 nucleotides line up with TRBD1. V shed 6 bases, J shed 6 bases, and the junction held 13 bases outside the gene matches. Germline CDR1 is MNHNY and CDR2 is SVGAGI (reference sequence). The CDR3 has 15 residues. This chain's CDR3 is CASSVDRGRSGEQYF. For the CDR3, the DNA is TGTGCCAGCAGCGTAGACAGGGGAAGGTCTGGCGAGCAGTACTTC.

The V and J genes are TRBV7-2 and TRBJ1-2; 7 nucleotides agree with TRBD1. Germline CDR1 and CDR2: SGHTA and FQGNSA. The CDR3 is 14 amino acids. The V gene end was trimmed by 4 bases and the J gene end by 8 bases; junction bases not matched to a gene: 10. The CDR3 loop is CASSSDRVGGGYTF. CDR3 nucleotide sequence: TGTGCCAGCAGCTCAGACAGGGTTGGGGGCGGCTACACCTTC.

CDR3 loop: CATRGQANSPLHF. CDR3 DNA: TGTGCCACAAGGGGACAGGCCAATTCACCCCTCCACTTT. The rearrangement uses TRBV2 and TRBJ1-6, with 8 bases fitting TRBD1. The CDR3 contains 13 residues. V was pared by 10 bases and J by 7 bases, with 6 bases of the junction left unmatched. Germline loops: CDR1 SNHLY, CDR2 FYNNEI.

The sample holds one count of this clone. The chain combines TRBV12-5 with TRBJ1-6; the D is unclear. This CDR3 is 17 amino acids long. Per germline, CDR1 LGHNT and CDR2 FRNRAP. The V end lost 6 bases, the J end lost 0 bases, and 15 bases lay between the germline ends. The DNA of the CDR3 is TGTGCTAGTGGCCTATCGAGCGGAGTCTCCTATAATTCACCCCTCCACTTT. Its protein is CASGLSSGVSYNSPLHF.

The J gene is TRBJ2-7, the V gene TRBV9; D is undetermined. Trimming shortened V by 0 bases and J by 1 base, and 8 bases separated the two germline ends. This CDR3 has 14 amino acids. In germline, CDR1 is SGDLS, CDR2 YYNGEE. CDR3 in amino acids: CASSVAGHSYEQYF. DNA of the CDR3: TGTGCCAGCAGCGTAGCAGGCCATTCCTACGAGCAGTACTTC.